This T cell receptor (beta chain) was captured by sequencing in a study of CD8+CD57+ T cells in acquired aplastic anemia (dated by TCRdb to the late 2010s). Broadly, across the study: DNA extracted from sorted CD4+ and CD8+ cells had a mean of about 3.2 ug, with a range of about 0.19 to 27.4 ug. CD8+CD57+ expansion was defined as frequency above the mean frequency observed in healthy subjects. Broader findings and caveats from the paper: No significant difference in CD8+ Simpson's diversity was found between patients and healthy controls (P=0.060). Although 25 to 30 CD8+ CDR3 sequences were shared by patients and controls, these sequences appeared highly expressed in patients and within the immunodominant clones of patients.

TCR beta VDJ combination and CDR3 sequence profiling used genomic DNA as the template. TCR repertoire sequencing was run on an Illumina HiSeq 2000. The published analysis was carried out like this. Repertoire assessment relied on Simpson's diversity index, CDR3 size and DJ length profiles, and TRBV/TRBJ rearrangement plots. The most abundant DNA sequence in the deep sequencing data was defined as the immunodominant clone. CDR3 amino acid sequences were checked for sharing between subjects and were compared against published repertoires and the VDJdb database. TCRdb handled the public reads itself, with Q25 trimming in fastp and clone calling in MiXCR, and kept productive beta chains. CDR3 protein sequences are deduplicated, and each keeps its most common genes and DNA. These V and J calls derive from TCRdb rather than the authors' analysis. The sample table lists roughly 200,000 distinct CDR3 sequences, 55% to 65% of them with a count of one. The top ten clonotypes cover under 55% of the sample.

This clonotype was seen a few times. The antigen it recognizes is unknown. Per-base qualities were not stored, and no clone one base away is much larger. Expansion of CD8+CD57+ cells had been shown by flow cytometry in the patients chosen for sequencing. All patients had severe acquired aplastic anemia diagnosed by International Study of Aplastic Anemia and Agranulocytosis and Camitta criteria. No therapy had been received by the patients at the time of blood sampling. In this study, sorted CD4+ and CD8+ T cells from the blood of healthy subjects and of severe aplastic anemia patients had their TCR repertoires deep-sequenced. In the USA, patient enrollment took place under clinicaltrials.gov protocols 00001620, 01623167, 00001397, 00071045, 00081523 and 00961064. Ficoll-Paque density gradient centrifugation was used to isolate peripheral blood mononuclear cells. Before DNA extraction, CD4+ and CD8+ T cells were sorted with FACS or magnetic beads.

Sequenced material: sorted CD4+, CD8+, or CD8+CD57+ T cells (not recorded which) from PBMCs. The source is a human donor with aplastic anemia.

The sequence in DNA is TGTGCCAGCAGCTTAGGGCTGGGGGAGCTGTTTTTT. Its protein reads: CASSLGLGELFF. The rearrangement joined TRBV7-2 to TRBJ2-2, with the D gene not clear enough to name. CDR1 and CDR2 are read off the germline V gene as SGHTA and FQGNSA. Including the terminal cysteine and phenylalanine, the CDR3 comprises 12 residues. CDR3 DNA is the only sequence kept; it has 36 bases, read in frame from the first base. Trimming removed 1 base from V and 8 bases from J, leaving 5 bases between the germline ends.